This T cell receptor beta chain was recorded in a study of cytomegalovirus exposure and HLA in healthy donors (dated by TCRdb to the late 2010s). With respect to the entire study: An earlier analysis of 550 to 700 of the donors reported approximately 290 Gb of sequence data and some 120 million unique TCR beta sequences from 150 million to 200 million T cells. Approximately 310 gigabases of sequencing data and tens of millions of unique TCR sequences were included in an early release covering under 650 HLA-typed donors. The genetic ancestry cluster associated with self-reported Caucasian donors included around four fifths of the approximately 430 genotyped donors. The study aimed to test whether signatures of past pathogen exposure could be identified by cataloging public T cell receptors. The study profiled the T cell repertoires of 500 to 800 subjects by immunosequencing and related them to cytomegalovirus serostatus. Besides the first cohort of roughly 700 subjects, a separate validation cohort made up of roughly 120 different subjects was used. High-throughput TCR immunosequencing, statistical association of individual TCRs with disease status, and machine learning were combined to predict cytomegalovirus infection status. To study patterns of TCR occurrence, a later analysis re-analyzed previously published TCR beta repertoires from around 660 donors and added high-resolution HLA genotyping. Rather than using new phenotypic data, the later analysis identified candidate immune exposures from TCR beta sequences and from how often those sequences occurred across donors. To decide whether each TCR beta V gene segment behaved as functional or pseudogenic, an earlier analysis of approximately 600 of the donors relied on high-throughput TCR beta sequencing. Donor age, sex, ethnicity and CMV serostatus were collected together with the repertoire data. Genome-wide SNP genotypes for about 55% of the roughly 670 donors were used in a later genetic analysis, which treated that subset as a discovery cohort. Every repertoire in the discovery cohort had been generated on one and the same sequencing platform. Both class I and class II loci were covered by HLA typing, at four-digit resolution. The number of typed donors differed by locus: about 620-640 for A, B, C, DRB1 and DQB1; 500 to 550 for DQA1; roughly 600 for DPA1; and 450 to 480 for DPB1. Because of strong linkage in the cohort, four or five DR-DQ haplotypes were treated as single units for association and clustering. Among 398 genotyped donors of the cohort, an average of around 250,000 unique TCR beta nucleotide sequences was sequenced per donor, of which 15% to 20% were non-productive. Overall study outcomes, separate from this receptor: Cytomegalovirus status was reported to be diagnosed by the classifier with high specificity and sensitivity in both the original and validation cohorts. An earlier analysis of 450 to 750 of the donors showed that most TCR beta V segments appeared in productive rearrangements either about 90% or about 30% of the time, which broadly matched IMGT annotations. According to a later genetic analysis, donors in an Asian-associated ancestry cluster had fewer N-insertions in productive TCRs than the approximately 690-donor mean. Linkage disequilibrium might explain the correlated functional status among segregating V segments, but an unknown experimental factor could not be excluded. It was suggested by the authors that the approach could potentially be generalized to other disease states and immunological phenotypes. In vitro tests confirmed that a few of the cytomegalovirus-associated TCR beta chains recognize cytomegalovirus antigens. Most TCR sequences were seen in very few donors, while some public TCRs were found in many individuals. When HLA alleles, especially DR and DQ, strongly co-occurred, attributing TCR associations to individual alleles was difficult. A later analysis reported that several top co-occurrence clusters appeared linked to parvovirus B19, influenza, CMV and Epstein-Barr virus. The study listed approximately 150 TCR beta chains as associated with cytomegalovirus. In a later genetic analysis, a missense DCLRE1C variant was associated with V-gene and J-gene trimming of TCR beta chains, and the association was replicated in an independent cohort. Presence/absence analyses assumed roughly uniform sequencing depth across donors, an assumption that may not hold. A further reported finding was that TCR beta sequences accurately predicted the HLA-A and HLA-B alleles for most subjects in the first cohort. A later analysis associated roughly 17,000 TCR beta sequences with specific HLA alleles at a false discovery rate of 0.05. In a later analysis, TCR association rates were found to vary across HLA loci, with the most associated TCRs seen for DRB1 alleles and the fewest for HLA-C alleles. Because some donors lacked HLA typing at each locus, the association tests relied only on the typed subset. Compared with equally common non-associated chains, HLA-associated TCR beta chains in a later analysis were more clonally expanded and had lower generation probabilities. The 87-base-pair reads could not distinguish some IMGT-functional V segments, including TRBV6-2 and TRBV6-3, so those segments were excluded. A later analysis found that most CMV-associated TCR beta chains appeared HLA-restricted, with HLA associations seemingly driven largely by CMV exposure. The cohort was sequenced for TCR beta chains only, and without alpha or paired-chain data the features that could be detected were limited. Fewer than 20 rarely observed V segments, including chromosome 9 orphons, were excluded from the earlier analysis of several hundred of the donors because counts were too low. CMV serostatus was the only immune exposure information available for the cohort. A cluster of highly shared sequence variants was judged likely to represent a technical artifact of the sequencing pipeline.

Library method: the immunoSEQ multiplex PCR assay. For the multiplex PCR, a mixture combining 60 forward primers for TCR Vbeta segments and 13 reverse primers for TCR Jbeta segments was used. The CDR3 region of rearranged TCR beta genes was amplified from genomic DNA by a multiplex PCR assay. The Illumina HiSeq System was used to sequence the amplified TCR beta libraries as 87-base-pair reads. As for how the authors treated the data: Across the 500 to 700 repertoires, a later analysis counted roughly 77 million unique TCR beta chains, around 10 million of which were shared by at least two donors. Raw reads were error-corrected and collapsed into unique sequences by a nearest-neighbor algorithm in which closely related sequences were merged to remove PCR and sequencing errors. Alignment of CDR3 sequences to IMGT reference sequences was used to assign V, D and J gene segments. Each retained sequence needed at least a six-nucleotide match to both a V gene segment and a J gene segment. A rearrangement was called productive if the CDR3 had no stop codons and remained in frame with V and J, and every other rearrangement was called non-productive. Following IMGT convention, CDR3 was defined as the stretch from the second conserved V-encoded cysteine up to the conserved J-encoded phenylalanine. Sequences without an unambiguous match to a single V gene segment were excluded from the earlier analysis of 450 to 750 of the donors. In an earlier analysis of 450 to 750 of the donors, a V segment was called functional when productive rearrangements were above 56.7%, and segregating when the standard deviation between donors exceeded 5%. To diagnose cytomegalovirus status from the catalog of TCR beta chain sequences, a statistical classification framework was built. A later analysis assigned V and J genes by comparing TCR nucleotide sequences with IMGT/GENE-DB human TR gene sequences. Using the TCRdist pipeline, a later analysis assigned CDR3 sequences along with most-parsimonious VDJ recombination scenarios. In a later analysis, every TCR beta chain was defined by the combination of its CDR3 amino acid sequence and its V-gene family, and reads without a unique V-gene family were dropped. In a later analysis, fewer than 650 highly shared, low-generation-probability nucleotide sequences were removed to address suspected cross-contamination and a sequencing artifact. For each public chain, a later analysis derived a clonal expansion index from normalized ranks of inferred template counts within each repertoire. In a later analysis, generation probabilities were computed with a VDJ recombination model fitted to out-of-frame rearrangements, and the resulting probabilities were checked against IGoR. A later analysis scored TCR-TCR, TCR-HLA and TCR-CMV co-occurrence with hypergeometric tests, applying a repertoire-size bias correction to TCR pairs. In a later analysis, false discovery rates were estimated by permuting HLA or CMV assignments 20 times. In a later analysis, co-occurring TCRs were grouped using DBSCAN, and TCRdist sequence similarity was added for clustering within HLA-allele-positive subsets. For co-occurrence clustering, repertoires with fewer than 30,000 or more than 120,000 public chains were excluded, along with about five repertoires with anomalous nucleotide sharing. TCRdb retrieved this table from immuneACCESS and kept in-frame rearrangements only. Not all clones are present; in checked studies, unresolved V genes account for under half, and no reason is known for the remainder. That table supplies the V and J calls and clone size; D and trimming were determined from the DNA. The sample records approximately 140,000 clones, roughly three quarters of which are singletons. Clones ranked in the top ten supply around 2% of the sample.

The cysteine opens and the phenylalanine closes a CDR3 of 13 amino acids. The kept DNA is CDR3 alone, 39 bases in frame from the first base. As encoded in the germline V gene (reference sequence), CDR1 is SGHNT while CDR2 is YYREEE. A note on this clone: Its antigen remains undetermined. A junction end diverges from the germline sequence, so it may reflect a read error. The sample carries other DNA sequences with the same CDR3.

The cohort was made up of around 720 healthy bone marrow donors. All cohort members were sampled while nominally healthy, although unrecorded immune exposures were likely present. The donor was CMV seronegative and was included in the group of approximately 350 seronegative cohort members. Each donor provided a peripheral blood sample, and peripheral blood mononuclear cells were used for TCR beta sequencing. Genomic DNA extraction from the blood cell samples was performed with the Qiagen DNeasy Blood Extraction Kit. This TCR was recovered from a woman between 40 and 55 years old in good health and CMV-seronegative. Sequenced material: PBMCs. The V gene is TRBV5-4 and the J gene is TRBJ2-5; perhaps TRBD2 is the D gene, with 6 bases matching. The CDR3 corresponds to CASAAGPQETQYF. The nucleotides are TGTGCCAGCGCCGCGGGGCCTCAAGAGACTCAGTACTTC.